These T cell receptor beta chains were read from a single sample in a study of blood T cell repertoires in COVID-19. Assay: immunoSEQ multiplex PCR; the TCRdb copy retains only in-frame clones and omits some. The data show about 270,000 clones, 86% seen once. Sequencing was carried out using PBMCs or T cells enriched from blood (not recorded which). The receptors come from a young woman who had recovered from COVID-19. Each CDR3 is given with its conserved first and last residue. A D gene is named only where the DNA matches it firmly. Not all rows give a size; the values are once, few, many and, for expanded clones, a class.

D gene: .; J gene: TRBJ1-6; clone size: .; V gene: TRBV6-5; CDR3 protein: CASSYSMGAYNSPLHF; CDR3 DNA: TGTGCCAGCAGTTACTCGATGGGGGCATACAATTCACCCCTCCACTTT
D gene: .; J gene: TRBJ1-2; clone size: .; V gene: TRBV7-2; CDR3 protein: CASSPTDYGDYGYTF; CDR3 DNA: TGTGCCAGCAGTCCTACCGATTACGGGGACTATGGCTACACCTTC
D gene: .; J gene: TRBJ2-7; clone size: .; V gene: TRBV20-1; CDR3 protein: CSAFSHEQYF; CDR3 DNA: TGCAGTGCCTTTTCCCACGAGCAGTACTTC
D gene: TRBD1; J gene: TRBJ1-5; clone size: .; V gene: TRBV19; CDR3 protein: CASSPRDSGDQPQHF; CDR3 DNA: TGTGCCAGTAGTCCCCGGGACAGTGGCGATCAGCCCCAGCATTTT
D gene: TRBD1; J gene: TRBJ1-1; clone size: .; V gene: TRBV19; CDR3 protein: CASDSGRGTTEAFF; CDR3 DNA: TGTGCCAGTGATTCCGGCAGGGGGACCACTGAAGCTTTCTTT
D gene: .; J gene: TRBJ2-3; clone size: .; V gene: TRBV30; CDR3 protein: CAWSGPGGTLPDTQYF; CDR3 DNA: TGTGCCTGGAGTGGCCCGGGCGGGACCCTCCCCGATACGCAGTATTTT
D gene: .; J gene: TRBJ1-1; clone size: .; V gene: TRBV7-9; CDR3 protein: CASTPDVYRDSAFF; CDR3 DNA: TGTGCCAGCACCCCAGACGTCTACCGGGACTCAGCTTTCTTT
D gene: .; J gene: TRBJ1-1; clone size: .; V gene: TRBV19; CDR3 protein: CASRPRTDKNTEAFF; CDR3 DNA: TGTGCCAGTAGACCTCGGACAGATAAGAACACTGAAGCTTTCTTT
D gene: TRBD2; J gene: TRBJ2-3; clone size: .; V gene: TRBV2; CDR3 protein: CASSEIGASGRYDTQYF; CDR3 DNA: TGTGCCAGCAGTGAAATCGGGGCTAGCGGGAGGTACGATACGCAGTATTTT
D gene: .; J gene: TRBJ2-3; clone size: .; V gene: TRBV28; CDR3 protein: CASSSPAGRESGTDTQYF; CDR3 DNA: TGTGCCAGCAGTTCCCCGGCGGGGCGGGAAAGTGGCACAGATACGCAGTATTTT
D gene: .; J gene: TRBJ2-1; clone size: .; V gene: TRBV29-1; CDR3 protein: CSVRGSVGEQFF; CDR3 DNA: TGCAGCGTTCGGGGTTCGGTAGGTGAGCAGTTCTTC
D gene: TRBD1; J gene: TRBJ2-7; clone size: .; V gene: TRBV19; CDR3 protein: CASSMVTPGQRSYEQYF; CDR3 DNA: TGTGCCAGTAGTATGGTTACGCCGGGACAGCGATCCTACGAGCAGTACTTC
D gene: TRBD1; J gene: TRBJ2-2; clone size: many; V gene: TRBV6-1; CDR3 protein: CASSEAGTEDTGELFF; CDR3 DNA: TGTGCCAGCAGTGAAGCCGGGACAGAAGACACCGGGGAGCTGTTTTTT
D gene: .; J gene: TRBJ2-7; clone size: .; V gene: TRBV7-9; CDR3 protein: CASSLDTGSYEQYF; CDR3 DNA: TGTGCCAGCAGCTTAGACACAGGGTCCTACGAGCAGTACTTC
D gene: TRBD1; J gene: TRBJ1-2; clone size: .; V gene: TRBV5-4; CDR3 protein: CASSLASDRDYGYTF; CDR3 DNA: TGTGCCAGCAGCTTGGCTTCCGACAGGGACTATGGCTACACCTTC
D gene: .; J gene: TRBJ2-3; clone size: once; V gene: TRBV2; CDR3 protein: CASDVGLLTDTQYF; CDR3 DNA: TGTGCCAGCGATGTGGGACTCCTCACAGATACGCAGTATTTT
D gene: .; J gene: TRBJ2-1; clone size: .; V gene: TRBV18; CDR3 protein: CASSPGGRGLYNEQFF; CDR3 DNA: TGTGCCAGCTCCCCCGGTGGGCGGGGGCTATACAATGAGCAGTTCTTC
D gene: TRBD1; J gene: TRBJ2-7; clone size: few; V gene: TRBV6-1; CDR3 protein: CASSEAGQGVLYEQYF; CDR3 DNA: TGTGCCAGCAGTGAGGCGGGACAGGGTGTTTTGTACGAGCAGTACTTC
D gene: .; J gene: TRBJ2-1; clone size: .; V gene: TRBV5-5; CDR3 protein: CASKTQEVYNEQFF; CDR3 DNA: TGTGCCAGCAAAACCCAAGAGGTTTACAATGAGCAGTTCTTC
D gene: .; J gene: TRBJ1-2; clone size: .; V gene: TRBV29-1; CDR3 protein: CSVEVPTGYGYTF; CDR3 DNA: TGCAGCGTTGAAGTTCCCACAGGATATGGCTACACCTTC
D gene: .; J gene: TRBJ1-2; clone size: .; V gene: TRBV6-5; CDR3 protein: CASTPLRTLYGYTF; CDR3 DNA: TGTGCCAGCACCCCATTGCGTACTCTTTATGGCTACACCTTC
D gene: TRBD2; J gene: TRBJ2-5; clone size: .; V gene: TRBV5-1; CDR3 protein: CASSAGLASTVETQYF; CDR3 DNA: TGCGCCAGCAGCGCCGGACTAGCCTCCACAGTGGAGACCCAGTACTTC
D gene: .; J gene: TRBJ2-5; clone size: .; V gene: TRBV6-5; CDR3 protein: CASRSTTQYF; CDR3 DNA: TGTGCCAGCAGGAGTACGACCCAGTACTTC
D gene: TRBD2; J gene: TRBJ2-3; clone size: .; V gene: TRBV18; CDR3 protein: CASSYGTSGTSTDTQYF; CDR3 DNA: TGTGCCAGCTCATATGGAACTAGCGGGACTAGCACAGATACGCAGTATTTT
D gene: .; J gene: TRBJ2-1; clone size: .; V gene: TRBV19; CDR3 protein: CASRVRQDTWDEQFF; CDR3 DNA: TGTGCCAGTAGAGTACGGCAGGATACTTGGGATGAGCAGTTCTTC
D gene: TRBD1; J gene: TRBJ1-2; clone size: .; V gene: TRBV27; CDR3 protein: CASSFRGQGVGYTF; CDR3 DNA: TGTGCCAGCAGTTTCCGGGGACAGGGGGTAGGCTACACCTTC
D gene: TRBD2; J gene: TRBJ2-1; clone size: .; V gene: TRBV6-4; CDR3 protein: CASSDSAGGYNEQFF; CDR3 DNA: TGTGCCAGCAGTGACTCAGCGGGGGGTTACAATGAGCAGTTCTTC
D gene: .; J gene: TRBJ1-2; clone size: .; V gene: TRBV7-8; CDR3 protein: CASSLDREAGWRSYGYTF; CDR3 DNA: TGTGCCAGCAGCTTAGATAGGGAAGCAGGGTGGCGCTCCTATGGCTACACCTTC
D gene: TRBD1; J gene: TRBJ1-2; clone size: .; V gene: TRBV24-1; CDR3 protein: CATSDPGQGSIYGYTF; CDR3 DNA: TGTGCCACCAGTGACCCGGGACAGGGGTCAATCTATGGCTACACCTTC
D gene: TRBD1; J gene: TRBJ2-1; clone size: .; V gene: TRBV28; CDR3 protein: CASSSRQGLGKGNEQFF; CDR3 DNA: TGTGCCAGCAGTTCCCGACAGGGCTTGGGAAAGGGAAATGAGCAGTTCTTC
D gene: .; J gene: TRBJ2-2; clone size: once; V gene: TRBV5-4; CDR3 protein: CASSWTGHSTGELFF; CDR3 DNA: TGTGCCAGCAGCTGGACGGGACATAGCACCGGGGAGCTGTTTTTT
D gene: .; J gene: TRBJ1-1; clone size: .; V gene: TRBV4-1; CDR3 protein: CASSFSPSGGSEAFF; CDR3 DNA: TGCGCCAGCAGCTTCTCCCCCTCGGGGGGTAGTGAAGCTTTCTTT
D gene: TRBD1; J gene: TRBJ1-5; clone size: .; V gene: TRBV6-5; CDR3 protein: CASRYRDRVNQPQHF; CDR3 DNA: TGTGCCAGCAGGTACCGGGACAGGGTTAATCAGCCCCAGCATTTT
D gene: TRBD1; J gene: TRBJ1-5; clone size: .; V gene: TRBV2; CDR3 protein: CASRGTGDNQPQHF; CDR3 DNA: TGTGCCAGCAGGGGGACAGGGGACAATCAGCCCCAGCATTTT
D gene: .; J gene: TRBJ2-3; clone size: .; V gene: TRBV11-3; CDR3 protein: CASSLGSGDTQYF; CDR3 DNA: TGTGCCAGCAGCTTGGGGTCGGGGGATACGCAGTATTTT
D gene: TRBD1; J gene: TRBJ2-7; clone size: few; V gene: TRBV7-9; CDR3 protein: CASRATGTGYHEQYF; CDR3 DNA: TGTGCCAGCAGAGCTACCGGGACAGGGTACCACGAGCAGTACTTC
D gene: TRBD1; J gene: TRBJ1-1; clone size: many; V gene: TRBV19; CDR3 protein: CASSKDRMGTEAFF; CDR3 DNA: TGTGCCAGTAGTAAGGACAGGATGGGCACTGAAGCTTTCTTT
D gene: TRBD1; J gene: TRBJ2-3; clone size: once; V gene: TRBV5-1; CDR3 protein: CASSEDRTRSTDTQYF; CDR3 DNA: TGCGCCAGCAGCGAGGACAGGACAAGAAGCACAGATACGCAGTATTTT
D gene: .; J gene: TRBJ1-6; clone size: .; V gene: TRBV19; CDR3 protein: CASTQAGNSPLHF; CDR3 DNA: TGTGCCAGTACTCAGGCTGGGAATTCACCCCTCCACTTT
D gene: TRBD1; J gene: TRBJ1-5; clone size: .; V gene: TRBV28; CDR3 protein: CASSVQDRAFFQPQHF; CDR3 DNA: TGTGCCAGCAGTGTCCAGGACAGGGCCTTTTTTCAGCCCCAGCATTTT
D gene: .; J gene: TRBJ2-7; clone size: .; V gene: TRBV7-2; CDR3 protein: CASSLNSYEQYF; CDR3 DNA: TGTGCCAGCAGCTTAAACAGCTACGAGCAGTACTTC
D gene: .; J gene: TRBJ2-3; clone size: .; V gene: TRBV13; CDR3 protein: CASSLTGTDTQYF; CDR3 DNA: TGTGCCAGCAGCCTCACTGGCACAGATACGCAGTATTTT
D gene: TRBD1; J gene: TRBJ2-1; clone size: .; V gene: TRBV25-1; CDR3 protein: CASSPRQGAINNEQFF; CDR3 DNA: TGTGCCAGCAGCCCCAGACAGGGGGCCATCAACAATGAGCAGTTCTTC
D gene: .; J gene: TRBJ2-7; clone size: .; V gene: TRBV14; CDR3 protein: CASSQQGPTGAYEQYF; CDR3 DNA: TGTGCCAGCAGCCAACAGGGTCCGACAGGTGCCTACGAGCAGTACTTC
D gene: .; J gene: TRBJ2-3; clone size: .; V gene: TRBV3-1/TRBV3-2; CDR3 protein: CASSRLGVSGTDTQYF; CDR3 DNA: TGTGCCAGCAGCCGCCTAGGGGTTAGTGGCACAGATACGCAGTATTTT
D gene: .; J gene: TRBJ1-2; clone size: .; V gene: TRBV27; CDR3 protein: CASSWGGGYGYTF; CDR3 DNA: TGTGCCAGCAGTTGGGGGGGTGGCTATGGCTACACCTTC
D gene: .; J gene: TRBJ1-2; clone size: .; V gene: TRBV2; CDR3 protein: CASSERTVYSYGYTF; CDR3 DNA: TGTGCCAGCAGTGAACGGACAGTTTACAGCTATGGCTACACCTTC
D gene: .; J gene: TRBJ2-1; clone size: .; V gene: TRBV27; CDR3 protein: CASSFSQGLENEQFF; CDR3 DNA: TGTGCCAGCAGTTTTTCCCAGGGCTTGGAGAATGAGCAGTTCTTC
D gene: TRBD2; J gene: TRBJ2-7; clone size: .; V gene: TRBV7-2; CDR3 protein: CASSLGLARHEQYF; CDR3 DNA: TGTGCCAGCAGCTTAGGACTAGCGCGCCACGAGCAGTACTTC
D gene: .; J gene: TRBJ1-4; clone size: .; V gene: TRBV6-4; CDR3 protein: CASTSVPGEKLFF; CDR3 DNA: TGTGCCAGCACCAGTGTTCCAGGTGAAAAACTGTTTTTT
D gene: .; J gene: TRBJ1-6; clone size: .; V gene: TRBV14; CDR3 protein: CARKQGTDSPLHF; CDR3 DNA: TGTGCCAGGAAACAGGGTACGGATTCACCCCTCCACTTT
D gene: .; J gene: TRBJ1-4; clone size: .; V gene: TRBV15; CDR3 protein: CATSRVDRNNEKLFF; CDR3 DNA: TGTGCCACCAGCAGAGTGGACAGAAATAATGAAAAACTGTTTTTT
D gene: .; J gene: TRBJ2-1; clone size: .; V gene: TRBV9; CDR3 protein: CASSVAYSYNEQFF; CDR3 DNA: TGTGCCAGCAGCGTCGCCTACTCCTACAATGAGCAGTTCTTC
D gene: TRBD1; J gene: TRBJ2-6; clone size: .; V gene: TRBV7-2; CDR3 protein: CASSLEGTGAAGANVLTF; CDR3 DNA: TGTGCCAGCAGCTTAGAGGGGACAGGGGCGGCTGGGGCCAACGTCCTGACTTTC
D gene: TRBD2; J gene: TRBJ2-7; clone size: .; V gene: TRBV20-1; CDR3 protein: CSASLAGQLYEQYF; CDR3 DNA: TGCAGTGCTAGTTTAGCGGGACAACTCTACGAGCAGTACTTC